A selection of T cell receptor beta chains follows, all from one sample in a study of response to subunit inactivated influenza vaccine. TCRdb redid the calling of the RT-PCR reads with MiXCR, one entry per CDR3 protein. Of about 830,000 distinct CDR3 sequences detected, approximately 18% appear once; the ten largest clones hold about a tenth. The sequencing used PBMCs from blood, collected more than 4 days after vaccination. Source of these receptors: a man aged 50 to 60 who received an inactivated influenza vaccine. Both conserved end residues are part of each CDR3. D genes are given only for firm matches. Clone size is stated in some rows and not others, as once, few, many or a class when expanded.

abundance,j_gene,d_gene,v_gene,CDR3nt,CDR3aa
-,TRBJ2-7,TRBD1,TRBV6-5,TGTGCCAGCAGTCACTCCGGGACAGGGGAGTACGAGCAGTACTTC,CASSHSGTGEYEQYF
few,TRBJ2-7,TRBD1,TRBV18,TGTGCCAGCTCACCTCTAAGCGGGACAGGGTTCTACGAGCAGTACTTC,CASSPLSGTGFYEQYF
-,TRBJ1-1,-,TRBV7-3,TGTGCCAGCAGCTTAGGTTCCGAGGGCACTGAAGCTTTCTTT,CASSLGSEGTEAFF
few,TRBJ2-3,TRBD2,TRBV28,TGTGCCAGCAGTACTTATATCCCGGCTAGCGGGAGGGAAGCAGATACGCAGTATTTT,CASSTYIPASGREADTQYF
few,TRBJ2-1,TRBD2,TRBV7-6,TGTGCCAGCAGCTCAGACTTGTACCGCGGGACTACATACAATGAGCAGTTCTTC,CASSSDLYRGTTYNEQFF
-,TRBJ1-2,-,TRBV20-1,TGCAGTGCTAGAGTTCGCCGGGAACTCTATGGCTACACCTTC,CSARVRRELYGYTF
many,TRBJ2-5,-,TRBV15,TGTGCCACCAGTCAGATCGACGGCTTCCAAGAGACCCAGTACTTC,CATSQIDGFQETQYF
few,TRBJ1-1,TRBD1,TRBV24-1,TGTGCCACCAGCTCGGGACAGGGGAACACTGAAGCTTTCTTT,CATSSGQGNTEAFF
few,TRBJ1-1,-,TRBV23-1,TGCGCCAGCAGTCCTCAGGGCAGGGAGGACACTGAAGCTTTCTTT,CASSPQGREDTEAFF
-,TRBJ2-4,-,TRBV5-4,TGTGCCAGCAGCTTGGTTGGGGATCGAAACATTCAGTACTTC,CASSLVGDRNIQYF
-,TRBJ2-7,-,TRBV20-1,TGCAGTGCTAGAGATACCAGGACCACCTACGAGCAGTACTTC,CSARDTRTTYEQYF
-,TRBJ2-1,TRBD2,TRBV14,TGTGCCAGCAGCCAATGGGCTAGCGGAAACTACAATGAGCAGTTCTTC,CASSQWASGNYNEQFF
few,TRBJ2-7,TRBD1,TRBV3-1,TGTGCCAGCAGCCAAGAGGAGACAGGGTGGTGGTCCTACGAGCAGTACTTC,CASSQEETGWWSYEQYF
-,TRBJ2-7,TRBD2,TRBV4-1,TGCGCCAGCAGCCAAGTACCTAGCGGGACGTACACGGGGCAGTACTTC,CASSQVPSGTYTGQYF
-,TRBJ2-7,TRBD2,TRBV6-2/TRBV6-3,TGTGCCCCTCAGGGGGAGACTAGCGGGACATACGAGCAGTACTTC,CAPQGETSGTYEQYF
-,TRBJ2-3,TRBD2,TRBV7-2,TGTGCCAGCAGCTGGGACGGACTAGCGGGGACCCCCGATACGCAGTATTTT,CASSWDGLAGTPDTQYF
few,TRBJ2-7,TRBD2,TRBV5-1,TGCGCCAGCAGCTGGACTTGGACTAGCGGGGTCTACGAGCAGTACTTC,CASSWTWTSGVYEQYF
-,TRBJ2-3,-,TRBV28,TGTGCCAGCAGTTTTTGGGGGGGGCAGGATACGCAGTATTTT,CASSFWGGQDTQYF
-,TRBJ2-4,-,TRBV29-1,TGCAGCGCCCTGCCGCTACGGACAGATAAAAACATTCAGTACTTC,CSALPLRTDKNIQYF
few,TRBJ2-4,TRBD1,TRBV4-2,TGTGCCAGCAGCCCACAGGGGGCGGTCAACATTCAGTACTTC,CASSPQGAVNIQYF
-,TRBJ2-3,TRBD2,TRBV6-1,TGTGCCAGCGCCAATAGCGGGAGAGGCGCAGATACGCAGTATTTT,CASANSGRGADTQYF
few,TRBJ2-2,-,TRBV20-1,TGCAGTGCTAGAGAAACATACACCGGGGAGCTGTTTTTT,CSARETYTGELFF
few,TRBJ2-5,TRBD1,TRBV29-1,TGCAGCGCCAGGGACAGGCTGGAGACCCAGTACTTC,CSARDRLETQYF
many,TRBJ2-3,TRBD2,TRBV10-3,TGTGCCATGTCACAAGCGGGGGGCACAGATACGCAGTATTTT,CAMSQAGGTDTQYF
-,TRBJ2-7,-,TRBV7-9,TGTGCCAGCAGCTCGGATCTCTACGAGCAGTACTTC,CASSSDLYEQYF
few,TRBJ2-7,-,TRBV9,TGTGCCAGCTCAGTTACGGGCTTGGGTGAGCAGTACTTC,CASSVTGLGEQYF
-,TRBJ2-2,-,TRBV24-1,TGTGCCACCAGTGGAAAAAGCACCGGGGAGCTGTTTTTT,CATSGKSTGELFF
few,TRBJ1-4,-,TRBV20-1,TGCAGTGCTAGGGGCCCATATAATGAAAAACTGTTTTTT,CSARGPYNEKLFF
-,TRBJ2-1,-,TRBV27,TGTGCCAGCAGTTTTGAAGGACTGAACAATGAGCAGTTCTTC,CASSFEGLNNEQFF
few,TRBJ2-3,-,TRBV27,TGTGCCAGCAGTTTATGGGCCGGGGGCTCGGGAGATACGCAGTATTTT,CASSLWAGGSGDTQYF
few,TRBJ2-3,-,TRBV13,TGTGCCAGCAGCCCAAAATTCTTAGCGGAAACCTCTAGCACAGATACGCAGTATTTT,CASSPKFLAETSSTDTQYF
few,TRBJ2-7,TRBD2,TRBV7-2,TGTGCCAGCAGCTCTAGCGGACCAGGCGAGCAGTACTTC,CASSSSGPGEQYF
-,TRBJ2-1,TRBD1,TRBV7-6,TGTGCCAGCAGCTTGGTTTCTAGGACAGGGCCGGGTGAGCAGTTCTTC,CASSLVSRTGPGEQFF
few,TRBJ2-3,TRBD2,TRBV29-1,TGCAGCGTTGATAGCGGGAGAACAGATACGCAGTATTTT,CSVDSGRTDTQYF
few,TRBJ2-1,-,TRBV20-1,TGCAGTGCTACCGACGGGAGCTCCTACAATGAGCAGTTCTTC,CSATDGSSYNEQFF
-,TRBJ2-1,-,TRBV7-2,TGTGCCAGCAGCCTTAGCGTAGGCGAGCAGTTCTTC,CASSLSVGEQFF
-,TRBJ1-5,-,TRBV6-2/TRBV6-3,TGTGCCAGCAGTCTGTATTCTCAGCCCCAGCATTTT,CASSLYSQPQHF
many,TRBJ2-4,-,TRBV29-1,TGCAGCGTTCTACGGGGAAACATTCAGTACTTC,CSVLRGNIQYF
-,TRBJ2-7,-,TRBV20-1,TGCAGTGCTAGTGGGCAAGTAAAGCAGTACTTC,CSASGQVKQYF
few,TRBJ2-7,-,TRBV6-5,TGTGCCAGCAGTTATAGGACAGCTCGCGACGAGCAGTACTTC,CASSYRTARDEQYF
few,TRBJ2-1,TRBD2,TRBV12-3/TRBV12-4,TGTGCCAGCAGTAAGAGCCGGGGGGGGGACAATGAGCAGTTCTTC,CASSKSRGGDNEQFF
-,TRBJ2-5,-,TRBV7-9,TGTGCCAGCACTTGGACAGCCCAAGAGACCCAGTACTTC,CASTWTAQETQYF
many,TRBJ2-7,TRBD1,TRBV29-1,TGCAGCGTAAGACAGGGGCACTCCTACGAGCAGTACTTC,CSVRQGHSYEQYF
many,TRBJ2-1,-,TRBV7-2,TGTGCCAGCAGCTTAGGGTTCGCCTCCTACAATGAGCAGTTCTTC,CASSLGFASYNEQFF
few,TRBJ2-1,-,TRBV7-2,TGTGCCAGCAGCTTCTTCTCTGGCAGCTCCTACAATGAGCAGTTCTTC,CASSFFSGSSYNEQFF